These 20 T cell receptor beta chains were sequenced from one sample in a study of early T cells in non-severe SARS-CoV-2 infection. Via MiXCR, TCRdb re-called the 5' RACE reads, giving one row per CDR3 protein. The sample includes around 50,000 distinct CDR3 sequences, over 9.5% of them seen just once. Sample: whole blood. Receptors originate from an adult who was a healthcare worker with PCR-confirmed SARS-CoV-2 infection or an uninfected control (not recorded which).

About this clonotype itself: This may be a read error, as it is one base from a much larger clone. This chain connects TRBV18 to TRBJ1-5; D remains ambiguous. The CDR3 is 14 amino acids. Germline CDR1 and CDR2: KGHSH and LQKENI. The CDR3: CACSPAQFNQPQHF. CDR3 DNA sequence: TGTGCCTGCTCACCAGCACAGTTCAATCAGCCCCAGCATTTT. Together with reference TRBV18 and TRBJ1-5, the CDR3 gives the full variable domain: NAGVMQNPRHLVRRRGQEARLRCSPMKGHSHVYWYRQLPEEGLKFMVYLQKENIIDESGMPKERFSAEFPKEGPSILRIQQVVRGDSAAYFCACSPAQFNQPQHFGDGTRLSIL.

This clonotype occurred many times. The V gene is TRBV3-1, the J gene TRBJ1-1, with D possibly matching TRBD1 (6 bases). This CDR3 has 16 residues. The V end was cut by 0 bases, the J end by 3 bases, with 14 bases between. Germline assignment: CDR1 LGHDT and CDR2 YNNKEL (reference sequence). As DNA, the CDR3 is TGTGCCAGCAGCCAAGATCCACAGGGCCCTCACACTGAAGCTTTCTTT. Translating it yields CASSQDPQGPHTEAFF.

This clonotype has just a few counts. V and J are TRBV5-1 and TRBJ2-6; D is perhaps TRBD2 (5 bases). The ends were cut back, 6 bases at V and 2 bases at J, with 15 bases in the middle. The CDR3 contains 16 residues. Per the germline V gene, CDR1 is SGHRS and CDR2 is YFSETQ. CDR3 DNA sequence: TGCGCCAGCACCGCCCGGGGATCGGCTGGGGCCAACGTCCTGACTTTC. Translating gives CASTARGSAGANVLTF.

This clonotype has at least ten counts. The V and J genes are TRBV28 and TRBJ1-2; a weak D match, TRBD1 (5 bases). The germline V gene encodes CDR1 MDHEN and CDR2 SYDVKM. The V end was cut by 5 bases, the J end by 5 bases, with 9 bases between. The CDR3 runs to 12 residues. The CDR3 reads CASSPEGYGYTF. For the CDR3, the DNA is TGTGCCAGCAGTCCCGAGGGGTATGGCTACACCTTC.

This clonotype was seen many times. This sequence joins TRBV7-6 and TRBJ1-4, with TRBD1 as a possible D gene (5 bases). Per germline, CDR1 SGHVS and CDR2 FNYEAQ. Trimming pared 4 bases from V and 4 bases from J, leaving 13 bases between. This CDR3 region has 15 residues. DNA for the CDR3: TGTGCCAGCAGCTCCGTTGGAAGGGGTAATGAAAAACTGTTTTTT. This sequence encodes CASSSVGRGNEKLFF.

This clonotype appeared many times. The CDR3 is CASSIYRRPEQETQYF. As DNA, the CDR3 is TGTGCCAGCAGCATATACCGCCGACCGGAACAAGAGACCCAGTACTTC. This sequence joins TRBV7-8 and TRBJ2-5; no firm D call. CDR3 length equals 16 residues. V dropped 5 bases and J dropped 2 bases, with 18 bases sitting between them. In germline, CDR1 is SGHVS, CDR2 FQNEAQ.

This clonotype has at least ten counts. The J gene is TRBJ1-1, the V gene TRBV9; the D is unclear. The V and J ends lost 2 bases and 3 bases respectively, with 14 bases between them. In germline, CDR1 is SGDLS, CDR2 YYNGEE. The length of the CDR3 is 15 residues. The CDR3 coding sequence is TGTGCCAGCAGCGTGTCGTCCGGCCGGTACACTGAAGCTTTCTTT. Encoded protein: CASSVSSGRYTEAFF.

This clonotype was recorded many times. The chain joins TRBV6-2 or TRBV6-3 to TRBJ2-3, with TRBD1 matching 9 bases. Germline V gives CDR1 MNHEY, CDR2 SVGEGT. This CDR3 contains 13 residues. V lost 6 bases and J lost 4; bases outside the gene matches: 2. CDR3 sequence reads: CASSRTGADTQYF. Written as DNA, the CDR3 is TGTGCCAGCAGCCGGACAGGGGCAGATACGCAGTATTTT.

This chain links TRBV10-3 with TRBJ2-2; D is possibly TRBD1 (5 bases). V lost 4 bases, J lost 1 base, and 7 bases lay in between. The CDR3 length is 14 residues. Germline assignment: CDR1 ENHRY and CDR2 SYGVKD. The CDR3 region has the DNA TGTGCCATCAGTGGGCAGGGGAACACCGGGGAGCTGTTTTTT. Its translation: CAISGQGNTGELFF.

The table lists this clonotype with many counts. This chain's CDR3 is CASSLLPKRGITDTQYF. The CDR3 nucleotides are TGTGCCAGCAGCTTGCTCCCCAAGCGGGGGATCACAGATACGCAGTATTTT. The V call is TRBV11-2, the J call TRBJ2-3, with 8 positions matching TRBD2. This CDR3 comprises 17 residues. V lost 3 bases, J lost 2 bases, and 10 bases stayed unmatched. From germline, CDR1 is SGHAT and CDR2 FQNNGV. The full variable domain, rest sourced from reference TRBV11-2 and TRBJ2-3, is EAGVAQSPRYKIIEKRQSVAFWCNPISGHATLYWYQQILGQGPKLLIQFQNNGVVDDSQLPKDRFSAERLKGVDSTLKIQPAKLEDSAVYLCASSLLPKRGITDTQYFGPGTRLTVL.

The V call is TRBV29-1, the J call TRBJ2-1; D possibly uses TRBD1 or TRBD2 (5 bases each). CDR3 size: 11 residues. The V gene's germline CDR1 is SQVTM and CDR2 ANQGSEA. The V and J ends lost 0 bases and 15 bases respectively, with 12 bases between them. CDR3 amino acids: CSVEDRGEGFF. In DNA form, the CDR3 reads TGCAGCGTTGAAGATAGGGGAGAAGGGTTCTTC.

J is TRBJ1-2 and V is TRBV29-1; D perhaps matches TRBD1 (5 bases). This CDR3 has 14 residues. The germline CDR1 and CDR2 sequences are SQVTM and ANQGSEA. Trimming cost V 6 bases and J 2 bases, with 16 bases left between them. CDR3 region: CSVGGLGRNYGYTF. The CDR3 nucleotides read TGCAGCGTCGGGGGACTTGGGCGGAACTATGGCTACACCTTC.

The chain employs TRBV9 and TRBJ2-5, with D possibly being TRBD1 (7 bases). The CDR3 extends over 13 amino acids. With 6 bases removed from V and 6 bases from J, the gap between germline ends came to 15 bases. Germline V CDR1 and CDR2: SGDLS, YYNGEE. The CDR3 region has the DNA TGTGCCAGCACCCCCCAGGGGGGAAAGACCCAGTACTTC. Translation: CASTPQGGKTQYF.

A note on this clonotype: Lacking the conserved final phenylalanine or tryptophan, this CDR3 likely reflects a read error. This sequence joins TRBV18 and TRBJ1-1; 7 bases are shared with TRBD1. Germline V gives CDR1 KGHSH, CDR2 LQKENI. The junction had 4 bases not matched to a gene; V was cut back by 6 bases and J by 3 bases. The CDR3 totals 13 residues. CDR3 loop: CASSGQPDTEAFS. Here the CDR3 DNA reads TGTGCCAGCTCGGGACAGCCGGACACTGAAGCTTTCTCT.

This clonotype showed up many times. The chain is built from TRBV5-5 and TRBJ1-2; D gene unclear. This CDR3 contains 12 residues. Trimming took off 2 bases at V and 6 bases at J, with 8 bases between the two ends. Germline loops: CDR1 SGHKS, CDR2 YYEKEE (reference sequence). CDR3 amino acids: CASSLIVDGYTF. The CDR3 bases are TGTGCCAGCAGCTTAATCGTAGATGGCTACACCTTC.

This clonotype was seen repeatedly, ten times or more. The chain employs TRBV4-2 and TRBJ2-2; D possibly uses TRBD1 or TRBD2 (5 bases each). The CDR3 consists of 14 residues. The V gene's germline CDR1 is LGHNA and CDR2 YNFKEQ. Trimming pared 4 bases from V and 6 bases from J, leaving 12 bases between. The CDR3 DNA is TGTGCCAGCAGCCGCGGGCCGGGGCCCGGGGAGCTGTTTTTT. It encodes CASSRGPGPGELFF.

This clonotype was picked up many times. The chain joins TRBV6-5 to TRBJ2-7; D possibly matches TRBD1 or TRBD2 (5 bases each). CDR3 length: 18 residues. The germline V and J ends were trimmed by 5 bases and 2 bases, with 25 bases remaining between them. Germline V gene sequence: CDR1 MNHEY, CDR2 SVGAGI. CDR3 sequence (DNA): TGTGCCAGCAGTAGGGGACCCCTGGGATCCCGTCGAACCTACGAGCAGTACTTC. Translating it yields CASSRGPLGSRRTYEQYF.

Only a few counts were recorded for this clonotype. This sequence joins TRBV29-1 and TRBJ1-1, with 8 bases aligning to TRBD1. V was clipped by 5 bases and J by 5 bases; unmatched bases: 10. Germline CDR1 reads SQVTM; CDR2 reads ANQGSEA. The CDR3 extends over 14 amino acids. In DNA, the CDR3 is TGCAGCGTTATCCAGGGGGCGGGTAGAACTGAAGCTTTCTTT. Its protein product is CSVIQGAGRTEAFF. Variable domain in full (rest from reference TRBV29-1 and TRBJ1-1): SAVISQKPSRDICQRGTSLTIQCQVDSQVTMMFWYRQQPGQSLTLIATANQGSEATYESGFVIDKFPISRPNLTFSTLTVSNMSPEDSSIYLCSVIQGAGRTEAFFGQGTRLTVV.

This clonotype was seen only a few times. V usage is TRBV20-1 and J usage is TRBJ2-3, with D perhaps assigned TRBD1 or TRBD2 (5 bases each). This CDR3 region has 14 residues. V lost 5 bases, J lost 0 bases, and 12 bases lay in between. Germline assignment: CDR1 DFQATT and CDR2 SNEGSKA (reference sequence). DNA for the CDR3: TGCAGTGCTCCTACAGGACTTAGCACAGATACGCAGTATTTT. Its protein product is CSAPTGLSTDTQYF.

A few counts support this clonotype. The chain couples TRBV28 to TRBJ1-6; D is unclear. Germline CDR1 reads MDHEN; CDR2 reads SYDVKM. V lost 2 bases, J lost 8 bases, and 10 bases lay in between. This CDR3 is built from 14 residues. In nucleotides, the CDR3 is TGTGCCAGCAGTTTAGTGGCAGAGGATTCACCCCTCCACTTT. It yields the protein CASSLVAEDSPLHF. The entire variable domain, with the rest obtained from reference TRBV28 and TRBJ1-6, is as follows: DVKVTQSSRYLVKRTGEKVFLECVQDMDHENMFWYRQDPGLGLRLIYFSYDVKMKEKGDIPEGYSVSREKKERFSLILESASTNQTSMYLCASSLVAEDSPLHFGNGTRLTVT.